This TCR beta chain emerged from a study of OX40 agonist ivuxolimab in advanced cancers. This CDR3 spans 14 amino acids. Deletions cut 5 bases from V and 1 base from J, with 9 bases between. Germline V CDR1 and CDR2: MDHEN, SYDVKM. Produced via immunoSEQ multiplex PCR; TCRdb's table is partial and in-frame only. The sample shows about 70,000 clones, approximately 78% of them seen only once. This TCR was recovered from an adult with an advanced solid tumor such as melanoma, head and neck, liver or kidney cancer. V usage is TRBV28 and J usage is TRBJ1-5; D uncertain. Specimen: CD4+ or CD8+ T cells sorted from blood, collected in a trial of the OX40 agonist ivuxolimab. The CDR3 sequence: CASSPGGSNQPQHF. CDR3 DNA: TGTGCCAGCAGTCCTGGCGGGAGCAATCAGCCCCAGCATTTT. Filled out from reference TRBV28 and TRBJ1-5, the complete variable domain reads DVKVTQSSRYLVKRTGEKVFLECVQDMDHENMFWYRQDPGLGLRLIYFSYDVKMKEKGDIPEGYSVSREKKERFSLILESASTNQTSMYLCASSPGGSNQPQHFGDGTRLSIL.